This TCR beta chain was identified during a study of Graves' ophthalmopathy and Graves' hyperthyroidism. Findings and limits, study-wide: Most expanded thyroid clonotypes above 0.001 frequency also appeared in blood.

As the template, RNA transcripts were used to amplify TCR beta CDR3 regions. An opening RT-PCR round employed HTBI primers and preceded a second-round multiplex PCR. MiXCR was run by TCRdb on the multiplex PCR reads, yielding one entry per CDR3 protein. The table includes 200,000 to 250,000 distinct CDR3 sequences, roughly 21% detected once. Note on this clonotype: What it recognizes is unknown.

Sequencing was performed on peripheral blood. The origin of this receptor is a woman in her forties or fifties with Graves' ophthalmopathy.

The CDR3 spells CSARSGTYEQYF. The CDR3 nucleotides are TGCAGTGCTAGATCGGGTACCTACGAGCAGTACTTC. J is TRBJ2-7 and V is TRBV20-1; no clear D gene. This CDR3 is 12 amino acids long. V dropped 2 bases and J dropped 2 bases, with 7 bases sitting between them. CDR1 and CDR2 from the germline V gene are DFQATT and SNEGSKA (reference sequence).